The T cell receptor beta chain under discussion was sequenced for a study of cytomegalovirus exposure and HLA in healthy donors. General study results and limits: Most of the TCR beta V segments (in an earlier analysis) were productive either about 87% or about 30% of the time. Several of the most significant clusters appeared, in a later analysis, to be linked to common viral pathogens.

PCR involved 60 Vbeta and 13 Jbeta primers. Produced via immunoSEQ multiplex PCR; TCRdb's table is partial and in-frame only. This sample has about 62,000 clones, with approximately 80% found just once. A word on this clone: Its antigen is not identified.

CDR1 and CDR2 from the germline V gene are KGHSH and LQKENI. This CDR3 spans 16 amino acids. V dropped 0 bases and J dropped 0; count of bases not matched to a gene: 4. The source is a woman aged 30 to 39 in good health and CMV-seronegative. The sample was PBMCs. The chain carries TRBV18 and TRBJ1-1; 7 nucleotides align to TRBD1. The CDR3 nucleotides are TGTGCCAGCTCACCACCGGGACAGTTAATGAACACTGAAGCTTTCTTT. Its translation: CASSPPGQLMNTEAFF.